The next 25 T cell receptor beta chains were all read from a single sample in a study of graft-versus-host responses after intestinal transplantation. Antigens for these TCRs are unknown. Produced via immunoSEQ multiplex PCR; TCRdb's table is partial and in-frame only. In the table there are around 100,000 clones, around nine tenths of which are singletons. The sample consisted of unstimulated CD4+ T cells sorted from spleen or lymph node cells, taken before transplant. Receptors were obtained from a human donor who was the organ donor for an intestinal transplant.

The chain links TRBV6-5 to TRBJ1-2; D unclear. This CDR3 is 15 amino acids long. In germline, CDR1 is MNHEY, CDR2 SVGAGI. The germline V and J ends were trimmed by 6 bases and 0 bases, with 14 bases remaining between them. CDR3 DNA: TGTGCCAGCAGGGACCAACCGAATACTAACTATGGCTACACCTTC. It specifies CASRDQPNTNYGYTF.

The gene calls are TRBV5-6 and TRBJ1-2; TRBD1 might be the D (5 bases). Germline CDR1 and CDR2: SGHDT and YYEEEE. V dropped 5 bases and J dropped 6 bases, with 11 bases sitting between them. The length of the CDR3 is 12 residues. For the CDR3, the DNA is TGTGCCAGCAGTAGAGTGGGGGATGGCTACACCTTC. Protein: CASSRVGDGYTF.

This sequence joins TRBV30 and TRBJ2-3, with 8 bases matching TRBD2. The CDR3 extends over 15 amino acids. CDR1 GTSNPN and CDR2 SVGIG come from the germline V gene (reference sequence). Trimming removed 2 bases from V and 0 bases from J; junction bases left unmatched: 4. The CDR3 DNA reads as TGTGCCTGGAGTTTACTAGCGGAGAGCACAGATACGCAGTATTTT. Its protein product is CAWSLLAESTDTQYF.

This rearrangement joins TRBV9 to TRBJ2-2; TRBD2 might be the D (6 bases). V was cut by 2 bases and J by 5 bases, with 16 bases left in between. CDR3 length equals 16 residues. Germline assignment: CDR1 SGDLS and CDR2 YYNGEE. CDR3 region: CASSVSGGSGTGELFF. The CDR3 bases are TGTGCCAGCAGCGTTAGTGGAGGGAGTGGGACCGGGGAGCTGTTTTTT.

The sample holds one count of this clone. CDR3 residues: CASSPRVGNTEAFF. The CDR3 nucleotides are TGTGCCAGCAGTCCACGCGTGGGGAACACTGAAGCTTTCTTT. The chain has TRBV6-1 and TRBJ1-1; no definite D call. The CDR3 spans 14 residues. V lost 5 bases and J lost 1, with 11 bases in between. CDR1 is MNHNS and CDR2 is SASEGT in the germline V gene.

The chain carries TRBV19 and TRBJ1-2; 7 nucleotides align to TRBD1. The J segment lost 7 bases and the V segment lost 6 bases, leaving 11 bases of the junction unmatched. Germline CDR1 LNHDA, CDR2 SQIVND (reference sequence). The CDR3 covers 14 residues. CDR3 residues: CASRPTGQVGGYTF. In nucleotides, the CDR3 is TGTGCCAGTAGACCGACTGGACAGGTCGGTGGCTACACCTTC.

The V call is TRBV9, the J call TRBJ2-3; TRBD2 matches 8 bases. J lost 5 bases, V lost 0 bases, and 8 bases had no gene match. The CDR3 extends over 16 amino acids. From germline, CDR1 is SGDLS and CDR2 YYNGEE. CDR3 coding DNA: TGTGCCAGCAGCGTAGATGGTAGCGGGATAGTAGATACGCAGTATTTT. Protein product: CASSVDGSGIVDTQYF. Variable domain in full (rest from reference TRBV9 and TRBJ2-3): DSGVTQTPKHLITATGQRVTLRCSPRSGDLSVYWYQQSLDQGLQFLIQYYNGEERAKGNILERFSAQQFPDLHSELNLSSLELGDSALYFCASSVDGSGIVDTQYFGPGTRLTVL.

The table lists this clone with a count of one. This chain joins TRBV6-1 and TRBJ2-7; 12 bases map to TRBD2. Germline CDR1 and CDR2: MNHNS and SASEGT. With V trimmed by 6 bases and J by 8 bases, 8 bases remained unmatched. The CDR3 contains 14 residues. The CDR3: CASSPGLAGQKQYF. CDR3 nucleotide sequence: TGTGCCAGCAGCCCGGGACTAGCGGGCCAAAAGCAGTACTTC.

The genes are TRBV4-2 and TRBJ1-1; 10 nucleotides agree with TRBD1. The length of the CDR3 is 17 residues. The germline V gene encodes CDR1 LGHNA and CDR2 YNFKEQ. Trimming cost V 0 bases and J 10 bases; bases outside gene matches: 14. CDR3 coding DNA: TGTGCCAGCAGCCAAGAAGGGGGACAGGGGATATTTTTCGGAGCTTTCTTT. It codes for CASSQEGGQGIFFGAFF.

The sample holds one count of this clone. The chain combines TRBV28 with TRBJ2-7, with 8 bases aligning to TRBD2. The CDR3 extends over 14 amino acids. V was pared by 5 bases and J by 6 bases, with 9 bases of the junction left unmatched. Germline loops: CDR1 MDHEN, CDR2 SYDVKM. The CDR3 protein is CASSRGGGPAEQYF. The CDR3 coding sequence is TGTGCCAGCAGTCGAGGCGGGGGGCCCGCCGAGCAGTACTTC.

The chain is built from TRBV27 and TRBJ1-4, with D perhaps TRBD1 (6 bases). Germline values: CDR1 MNHEY, CDR2 SMNVEV (reference sequence). The CDR3 loop spans 13 amino acids. V lost 6 bases to trimming and J lost 7 bases, with 12 bases between them. The CDR3 coding sequence is TGTGCCAGCAGACAGGGAGGGGGTGAAAAACTGTTTTTT. This gives the protein CASRQGGGEKLFF.

V gene TRBV19 combines with J gene TRBJ1-5; 7 bases are shared with TRBD1. The germline gives CDR1 LNHDA, CDR2 SQIVND (reference sequence). The V gene end was trimmed by 3 bases and the J gene end by 5 bases; junction bases not matched to a gene: 7. This CDR3 comprises 15 residues. CDR3 sequence (DNA): TGTGCCAGTAGTATTACAACAGGGGTTGATCAGCCCCAGCATTTT. Its translation: CASSITTGVDQPQHF.

The chain employs TRBV2 and TRBJ2-1; the D is unclear. Trimming removed 3 bases from V and 2 bases from J, with 14 bases in between. The CDR3 has 16 residues. The germline V gene encodes CDR1 SNHLY and CDR2 FYNNEI. The CDR3 region has the DNA TGTGCCAGCAGTGACAACTACTATTACCCCTACAATGAGCAGTTCTTC. It translates to CASSDNYYYPYNEQFF.

The chain has TRBV7-2 and TRBJ2-1; 12 bases agree with TRBD2. The germline V gene has CDR1 SGHTA and CDR2 FQGNSA. CDR3 size: 17 residues. J gave up 8 bases and V 2 bases, and 10 bases lay outside the gene matches. In DNA form, the CDR3 reads TGTGCCAGCAGCTTAACCCGACTAGCGGGAGTCGTAGATGAGCAGTTCTTC. It specifies CASSLTRLAGVVDEQFF.

V usage is TRBV28 and J usage is TRBJ1-4; no reliable D call. Deletions cut 6 bases from V and 3 bases from J, with 8 bases between. Germline V gene sequence: CDR1 MDHEN, CDR2 SYDVKM. There are 13 residues in the CDR3. CDR3 protein: CASRYGPNEKLFF. DNA of the CDR3: TGTGCCAGCAGGTACGGACCTAATGAAAAACTGTTTTTT. The full variable domain, its missing parts supplied by reference TRBV28 and TRBJ1-4, is DVKVTQSSRYLVKRTGEKVFLECVQDMDHENMFWYRQDPGLGLRLIYFSYDVKMKEKGDIPEGYSVSREKKERFSLILESASTNQTSMYLCASRYGPNEKLFFGSGTQLSVL.

V usage is TRBV19 and J usage is TRBJ2-7; D tentatively reads TRBD1 or TRBD2 (5 bases each). V gave up 6 bases and J gave up 7 bases, with 22 bases separating them. Germline CDR1 and CDR2: LNHDA and SQIVND (reference sequence). This CDR3 is built from 15 residues. The CDR3 coding sequence is TGTGCCAGTAGATCCCCCGGGACCGACGGAGGTGAGCAGTACTTC. This encodes CASRSPGTDGGEQYF. Using reference TRBV19 and TRBJ2-7 for the parts outside the CDR3, the full variable domain is DGGITQSPKYLFRKEGQNVTLSCEQNLNHDAMYWYRQDPGQGLRLIYYSQIVNDFQKGDIAEGYSVSREKKESFPLTVTSAQKNPTAFYLCASRSPGTDGGEQYFGPGTRLTVT.

The chain recombines TRBV4-1 with TRBJ2-7, with D tentatively TRBD1 (5 bases). CDR1 MGHRA and CDR2 YSYEKL come from the germline V gene. Trimming shortened V by 2 bases and J by 0 bases, and 11 bases separated the two germline ends. This CDR3 region has 15 residues. CDR3 in amino acids: CASSQPGQGSYEQYF. CDR3 nucleotides: TGCGCCAGCAGCCAACCCGGACAAGGCTCCTACGAGCAGTACTTC.

V and J are TRBV27 and TRBJ2-7; 11 bases map to TRBD2. CDR3 length: 17 amino acids. CDR1 and CDR2 from the germline V gene are MNHEY and SMNVEV (reference sequence). V dropped 3 bases and J dropped 7; count of bases not matched to a gene: 14. The CDR3 here is CASSFLTSGISRREQYF. The CDR3 coding sequence is TGTGCCAGCAGTTTCCTGACTAGCGGGATCTCACGGCGGGAGCAGTACTTC.

The CDR3 region is CASAGTGNQPQHF. The CDR3 nucleotides are TGTGCCAGTGCCGGGACAGGGAATCAGCCCCAGCATTTT. V and J are TRBV19 and TRBJ1-5, with 9 bases that match TRBD1. Trimming at V came to 8 bases and at J to 4 bases, leaving 3 bases not matched to a gene. Germline V gene lookup returns CDR1 LNHDA and CDR2 SQIVND (reference sequence). The CDR3 is 13 amino acids. The full variable domain, its missing parts supplied by reference TRBV19 and TRBJ1-5, is DGGITQSPKYLFRKEGQNVTLSCEQNLNHDAMYWYRQDPGQGLRLIYYSQIVNDFQKGDIAEGYSVSREKKESFPLTVTSAQKNPTAFYLCASAGTGNQPQHFGDGTRLSIL.

This clone was seen a single time. This chain connects TRBV5-4 to TRBJ1-1; 7 bases are a match to TRBD1. The V segment lost 4 bases and the J segment 2 bases; nucleotides outside the gene matches: 5. This CDR3 is built from 14 residues. Looked up from germline, CDR1 is SGHNT and CDR2 is YYREEE (reference sequence). In DNA form, the CDR3 reads TGTGCCAGCAGCCCGCGACAGGGTAACACTGAAGCTTTCTTT. Translating it yields CASSPRQGNTEAFF.

This sequence joins TRBV6-1 and TRBJ1-5; D may be TRBD1 (6 bases). The CDR3 runs 13 residues. Germline V gives CDR1 MNHNS, CDR2 SASEGT. Trimming removed 4 bases from V and 5 bases from J, with 9 bases in between. The CDR3 DNA reads as TGTGCCAGCAGTGCTAGGGGGGATCAGCCCCAGCATTTT. This gives the protein CASSARGDQPQHF.

The rearrangement joins TRBV19 to TRBJ2-7; TRBD1 might be the D (6 bases). Trimming shortened V by 5 bases and J by 2 bases, and 10 bases separated the two germline ends. The germline CDR1 and CDR2 sequences are LNHDA and SQIVND (reference sequence). The CDR3 totals 13 residues. The CDR3 is CASSPGVPYEQYF. The CDR3 DNA reads TGTGCCAGTAGTCCAGGGGTCCCCTACGAGCAGTACTTC.

In its sample, this clone was seen once. This chain joins TRBV2 and TRBJ2-7; D is tentatively TRBD1 or TRBD2 (5 bases each). V gave up 5 bases and J gave up 5 bases, with 19 bases separating them. Germline V lookup: CDR1 SNHLY, CDR2 FYNNEI. This CDR3 contains 15 residues. The CDR3 region has the DNA TGTGCCAGCAGTTACCCCCGGGACCCCGGGCACGAGCAGTACTTC. Residues: CASSYPRDPGHEQYF.

The chain recombines TRBV9 with TRBJ1-1, with D unresolved. The CDR3 loop spans 14 amino acids. CDR1 is SGDLS and CDR2 is YYNGEE in the germline V gene. V was pared by 0 bases and J by 2 bases, with 8 bases between. CDR3 DNA sequence: TGTGCCAGCAGCGTAGGTCAGACCAACACTGAAGCTTTCTTT. It translates to CASSVGQTNTEAFF.

The chain employs TRBV19 and TRBJ1-2, with TRBD1 identical over 7 bases. CDR1 LNHDA and CDR2 SQIVND come from the germline V gene (reference sequence). The CDR3 extends over 15 amino acids. The V and J ends lost 9 bases and 4 bases, in that order; junction bases with no gene match: 14. CDR3 in amino acids: CASAPPGQILYGYTF. The CDR3 DNA sequence: TGTGCCAGCGCGCCCCCGGGACAGATACTCTATGGCTACACCTTC.